This T cell receptor (beta chain) was observed in a study of B cell selection in AIRE deficiency. Study-wide points: Of approximately 3,700 shared Treg TCRbeta sequences, about 30% were healthy-only, approximately 9.7% patient-only. Shorter CDR3s marked shared Treg sequences, biased toward few non-templated insertions. About 29% of healthy-donor shared Treg TCRbeta sequences appeared in patient Tconv cells.

Regulatory T cells were sorted as CD4+CD25hiCD127low/negative cells. Methods used by the authors: Treg pools: 51,000 or so distinct patient, some 1x10^5 donor TCRbeta sequences. Assay: immunoSEQ multiplex PCR; the TCRdb copy retains only in-frame clones and omits some. V, J and clone size were drawn from that table, and D and trimming were deduced from the DNA. The table shows some 14,000 clones, with about 93% occurring only once. With respect to this clone: What it binds is not known.

The CDR3 is 14 amino acids. Germline V gene sequence: CDR1 LGHNA, CDR2 YSLEER. V was pared by 0 bases and J by 4 bases, with 10 bases between. Specimen: Tregs sorted from PBMCs. The clonotype was recovered from a human donor with AIRE deficiency. This chain joins TRBV4-3 and TRBJ2-7, with a weak D call TRBD1 (5 bases). As DNA, the CDR3 is TGCGCCAGCAGCCAAGAAATTTACAGGTACGAGCAGTACTTC. Protein: CASSQEIYRYEQYF.